Listed below are T cell receptor beta chains from one sample, sequenced in a study of vaccination effects on CD4 cells after COVID-19. Sequencing used immunoSEQ multiplex PCR; TCRdb keeps in-frame clones, though not all of them. This sample carries some 29,000 clones, roughly 67% of them seen once, and the ten largest clones take 8.7%. These receptors are not linked to any known antigen. The sequenced sample was CD4+ T cells from PBMCs cultured with SARS-CoV-2 spike peptides, obtained after COVID-19 vaccination. The receptors were sampled from a human donor who received a COVID-19 vaccine. The CDR3 runs from the conserved cysteine through the conserved F or W. D genes are given only for firm matches. Rows may omit the clone size; those that give it use once, few, many or a size class.

v_gene	abundance	j_gene	d_gene	CDR3aa	CDR3nt
TRBV5-1	.	TRBJ2-7	.	CASSLQGHRYEQYF	TGCGCCAGCAGCTTGCAGGGACACCGATACGAGCAGTACTTC
TRBV3-1/TRBV3-2	.	TRBJ2-7	.	CASSQDRRDTYEQYF	TGTGCCAGCAGCCAAGATCGAAGGGATACCTACGAGCAGTACTTC
TRBV2	.	TRBJ2-4	.	CASSGSEDIQYF	TGTGCCAGCAGTGGTAGTGAGGACATTCAGTACTTC
TRBV7-9	few	TRBJ1-4	.	CASSFRWNEKLFF	TGTGCCAGCAGCTTCCGCTGGAATGAAAAACTGTTTTTT
TRBV5-4	.	TRBJ1-2	TRBD1	CASSFAGGDGYTF	TGTGCCAGCAGCTTTGCAGGGGGCGATGGCTACACCTTC
TRBV3-1/TRBV3-2	.	TRBJ1-2	.	CASSQPSKDNGYTF	TGTGCCAGCAGCCAACCCTCGAAGGACAACGGCTACACCTTC
TRBV27	few	TRBJ2-1	TRBD2	CASSSKTSGVSGEQFF	TGTGCCAGCAGTTCCAAGACTAGCGGGGTGTCGGGCGAGCAGTTCTTC
TRBV11-3	.	TRBJ2-1	TRBD2	CASSLASGGYNEQFF	TGTGCCAGCAGCTTGGCTAGCGGGGGGTACAATGAGCAGTTCTTC
TRBV20-1	.	TRBJ2-5	.	CSATPSKTQYF	TGCAGTGCTACCCCATCAAAGACCCAGTACTTC
TRBV5-8	.	TRBJ1-3	.	CASSLALVSSGNTIYF	TGTGCCAGCAGCTTGGCGCTGGTGTCTTCTGGAAACACCATATATTTT
TRBV6-2/TRBV6-3	.	TRBJ2-5	.	CASSYDQETQYF	TGTGCCAGCAGTTATGACCAAGAGACCCAGTACTTC
TRBV7-2	.	TRBJ2-7	TRBD1	CASSRRQGEINEQYF	TGTGCCAGCAGCCGTAGACAGGGAGAAATCAACGAGCAGTACTTC
TRBV6-2/TRBV6-3	.	TRBJ2-3	.	CASSYETDTQYF	TGTGCCAGCAGTTACGAAACAGATACGCAGTATTTT
TRBV30	.	TRBJ2-7	.	CAWSGQFYEQYF	TGTGCCTGGAGTGGACAGTTCTACGAGCAGTACTTC
TRBV10-1	many	TRBJ1-2	.	CASSEDLNYGYTF	TGCGCCAGCAGTGAGGATCTTAACTATGGCTACACCTTC
TRBV12-3/TRBV12-4	.	TRBJ2-7	.	CASSLGNQYEQYF	TGTGCCAGCAGTTTAGGGAACCAATACGAGCAGTACTTC
TRBV6-5	.	TRBJ1-4	TRBD1	CASSYRMDRVEKLFF	TGTGCCAGCAGTTACCGGATGGACAGGGTGGAAAAACTGTTTTTT
TRBV29-1	few	TRBJ2-7	.	CSVDGGVYEQYF	TGCAGCGTTGATGGGGGCGTCTACGAGCAGTACTTC
TRBV6-5	.	TRBJ2-7	TRBD1	CASSPRQGHSYEQYF	TGTGCCAGCAGTCCGCGACAGGGGCACTCCTACGAGCAGTACTTC
TRBV24-1	.	TRBJ1-5	.	CATSDQDSNQPQHF	TGTGCCACCAGTGATCAGGATAGCAATCAGCCCCAGCATTTT
TRBV6-6	.	TRBJ1-1	.	CASSYSGDRGTEAFF	TGTGCCAGCAGTTACTCGGGGGATAGGGGCACTGAAGCTTTCTTT
TRBV5-4	.	TRBJ1-2	TRBD1	CASSLSGTGFYYGYTF	TGTGCCAGCAGCTTATCCGGGACAGGGTTTTACTATGGCTACACCTTC
TRBV3-1/TRBV3-2	.	TRBJ2-4	.	CASSQDFGLILAKNIQYF	TGTGCCAGCAGCCAAGATTTCGGGCTCATCCTAGCCAAAAACATTCAGTACTTC
TRBV12-3/TRBV12-4	few	TRBJ1-2	.	CASRGGGYGYTF	TGTGCCAGCAGGGGGGGAGGCTATGGCTACACCTTC
TRBV4-2	.	TRBJ1-2	TRBD1	CASSQGERDRGNYGYTF	TGTGCCAGCAGCCAAGGGGAAAGGGACAGGGGAAACTATGGCTACACCTTC
TRBV3-1/TRBV3-2	.	TRBJ2-1	TRBD2	CASSQVGGGSYNEQFF	TGTGCCAGCAGCCAAGTTGGGGGGGGCTCCTACAATGAGCAGTTCTTC
TRBV5-1	.	TRBJ1-5	TRBD1	CASSFSATGGGWPQHF	TGCGCCAGCAGCTTTTCGGCGACAGGGGGAGGGTGGCCCCAGCATTTT
TRBV11-2	.	TRBJ1-2	TRBD1	CASSSRTGAENYGYTF	TGTGCCAGCAGCTCAAGGACAGGGGCCGAAAACTATGGCTACACCTTC
TRBV5-1	.	TRBJ2-1	TRBD2	CASSLSSGRLTEQFF	TGCGCCAGCAGCTTGTCGAGCGGGAGACTAACTGAGCAGTTCTTC
TRBV5-4	.	TRBJ2-7	TRBD1	CASSPRKTGGSHEQYF	TGTGCCAGCAGCCCCAGAAAGACAGGGGGCTCCCACGAGCAGTACTTC
TRBV10-2	.	TRBJ2-7	.	CASRPDSSYEQYF	TGCGCCAGCAGACCTGACTCTTCGTACGAGCAGTACTTC
TRBV3-1/TRBV3-2	.	TRBJ2-7	.	CASSPRLRGHEQYF	TGTGCCAGCAGCCCTCGCCTTAGGGGTCACGAGCAGTACTTC
TRBV2	few	TRBJ2-7	TRBD1	CACNPGTGGSYEQYF	TGTGCCTGCAACCCTGGGACAGGGGGGAGCTACGAGCAGTACTTC
TRBV9	.	TRBJ1-4	.	CASSVGTVDEKLFF	TGTGCCAGCAGCGTCGGGACTGTGGATGAAAAACTGTTTTTT
TRBV27	few	TRBJ1-5	.	CASSLAVYQPQHF	TGTGCCAGCAGTTTGGCAGTTTATCAGCCCCAGCATTTT
TRBV5-1	few	TRBJ1-2	.	CASSYEDGNYGYTF	TGCGCCAGCAGCTACGAGGACGGAAACTATGGCTACACCTTC
TRBV24-1	.	TRBJ1-1	TRBD1	CATRGSGGTEAFF	TGTGCCACCAGGGGCTCAGGGGGCACTGAAGCTTTCTTT